Reported below is one T cell receptor beta chain. Methods used by the authors: Scientists estimated how many nucleated cells there were by amplifying reference gene primers. Measured with immunoSEQ multiplex PCR; TCRdb has only the in-frame clones, and not every one. The DNA was the basis for D and trimming; V, J and clone size are from that table. The table has about 240,000 clones, 82% seen once; the top ten hold 3% to 4%. Germline lookup yields CDR1 SGHAT and CDR2 FQNNGV. The CDR3 contains 15 residues. V lost 5 bases and J lost 1, with 12 bases in between. This sample is part of a study of blood T cell repertoires in COVID-19.

This chain uses TRBV11-2 with TRBJ2-1; D is possibly TRBD1 (5 bases). The sequence was obtained from a woman between 18 and 29 years old with acute or convalescent COVID-19. The sequencing input was peripheral blood. The CDR3 spells CASSKIGASYNEQFF. CDR3 in DNA: TGTGCCAGCAGCAAGATAGGGGCATCCTACAATGAGCAGTTCTTC. The variable domain in full, completed from reference TRBV11-2 and TRBJ2-1, reads EAGVAQSPRYKIIEKRQSVAFWCNPISGHATLYWYQQILGQGPKLLIQFQNNGVVDDSQLPKDRFSAERLKGVDSTLKIQPAKLEDSAVYLCASSKIGASYNEQFFGPGTRLTVL.